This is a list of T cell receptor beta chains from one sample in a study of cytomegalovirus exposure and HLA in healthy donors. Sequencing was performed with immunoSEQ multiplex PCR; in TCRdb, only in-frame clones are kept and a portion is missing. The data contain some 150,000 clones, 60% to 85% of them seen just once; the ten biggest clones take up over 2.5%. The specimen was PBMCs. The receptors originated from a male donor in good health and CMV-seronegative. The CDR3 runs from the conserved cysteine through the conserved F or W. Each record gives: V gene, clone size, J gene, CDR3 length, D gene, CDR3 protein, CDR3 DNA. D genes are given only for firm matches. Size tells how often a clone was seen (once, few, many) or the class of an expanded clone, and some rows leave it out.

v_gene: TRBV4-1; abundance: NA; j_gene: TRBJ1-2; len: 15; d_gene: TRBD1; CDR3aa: CASSQDRDRERGYTF; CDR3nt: TGCGCCAGCAGCCAAGACCGAGACAGGGAAAGGGGCTACACCTTC
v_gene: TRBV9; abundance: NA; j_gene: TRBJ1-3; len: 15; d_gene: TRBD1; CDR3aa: CASSPRTGSGNTIYF; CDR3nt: TGTGCCAGCAGCCCTCGGACAGGCTCTGGAAACACCATATATTTT
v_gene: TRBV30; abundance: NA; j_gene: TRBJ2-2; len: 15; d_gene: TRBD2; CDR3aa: CAWSVLSGGAGELFF; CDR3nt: TGTGCCTGGAGTGTACTTAGCGGGGGTGCCGGGGAGCTGTTTTTT
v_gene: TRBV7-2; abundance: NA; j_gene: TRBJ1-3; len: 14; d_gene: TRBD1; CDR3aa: CASSSGGTGNTIYF; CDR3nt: TGTGCCAGCAGCTCAGGGGGCACTGGAAACACCATATATTTT
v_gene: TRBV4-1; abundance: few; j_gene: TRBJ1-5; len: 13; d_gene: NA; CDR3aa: CASSQEAGSSQHF; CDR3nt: TGCGCCAGCAGCCAAGAGGCAGGTAGTTCTCAGCATTTT
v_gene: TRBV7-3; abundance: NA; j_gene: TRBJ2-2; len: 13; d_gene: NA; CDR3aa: CASSFRETGELFF; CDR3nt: TGTGCCAGCAGCTTTAGGGAGACCGGGGAGCTGTTTTTT
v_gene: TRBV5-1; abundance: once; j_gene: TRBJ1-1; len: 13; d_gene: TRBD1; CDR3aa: CASSSQGSTEAFF; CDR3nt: TGCGCCAGCAGCTCACAGGGGTCGACTGAAGCTTTCTTT
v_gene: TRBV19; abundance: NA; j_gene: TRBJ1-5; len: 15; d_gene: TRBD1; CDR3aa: CASSKGRGAFQPQHF; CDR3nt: TGTGCCAGTAGTAAGGGCAGGGGGGCGTTTCAGCCCCAGCATTTT
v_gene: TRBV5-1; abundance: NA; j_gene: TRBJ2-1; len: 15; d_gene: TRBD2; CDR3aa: CASRGLAIPYNEQFF; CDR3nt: TGCGCCAGCAGGGGACTAGCGATCCCCTACAATGAGCAGTTCTTC
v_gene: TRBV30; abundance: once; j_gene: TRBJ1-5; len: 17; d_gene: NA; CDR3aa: CAWSKRTAVYSNQPQHF; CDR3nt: TGTGCCTGGAGTAAACGGACAGCCGTTTATAGCAATCAGCCCCAGCATTTT
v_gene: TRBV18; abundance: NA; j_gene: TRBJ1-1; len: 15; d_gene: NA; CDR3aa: CASSPRGVMNTEAFF; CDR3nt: TGTGCCAGCTCACCCCGAGGAGTAATGAACACTGAAGCTTTCTTT
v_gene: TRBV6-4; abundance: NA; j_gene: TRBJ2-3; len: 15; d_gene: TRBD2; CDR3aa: CASSEIAGTTDTQYF; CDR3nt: TGTGCCAGCAGTGAGATAGCGGGGACTACGGATACGCAGTATTTT
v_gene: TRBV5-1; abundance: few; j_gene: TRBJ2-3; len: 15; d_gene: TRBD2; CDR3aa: CASSWTSGSTDTQYF; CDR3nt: TGCGCCAGCAGCTGGACTAGCGGAAGCACAGATACGCAGTATTTT
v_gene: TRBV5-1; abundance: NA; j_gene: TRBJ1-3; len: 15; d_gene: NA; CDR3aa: CASSLSGGAGNTIYF; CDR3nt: TGCGCCAGCAGCTTATCGGGGGGCGCCGGAAACACCATATATTTT
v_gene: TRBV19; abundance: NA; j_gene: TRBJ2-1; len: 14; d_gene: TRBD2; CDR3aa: CASSISGSYHEQFF; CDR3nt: TGTGCCAGTAGTATAAGCGGGAGTTATCATGAGCAGTTCTTC
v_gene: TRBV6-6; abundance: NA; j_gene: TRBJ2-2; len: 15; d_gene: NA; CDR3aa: CATPGAGANTGELFF; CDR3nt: TGTGCCACCCCGGGGGCGGGAGCGAACACCGGGGAGCTGTTTTTT